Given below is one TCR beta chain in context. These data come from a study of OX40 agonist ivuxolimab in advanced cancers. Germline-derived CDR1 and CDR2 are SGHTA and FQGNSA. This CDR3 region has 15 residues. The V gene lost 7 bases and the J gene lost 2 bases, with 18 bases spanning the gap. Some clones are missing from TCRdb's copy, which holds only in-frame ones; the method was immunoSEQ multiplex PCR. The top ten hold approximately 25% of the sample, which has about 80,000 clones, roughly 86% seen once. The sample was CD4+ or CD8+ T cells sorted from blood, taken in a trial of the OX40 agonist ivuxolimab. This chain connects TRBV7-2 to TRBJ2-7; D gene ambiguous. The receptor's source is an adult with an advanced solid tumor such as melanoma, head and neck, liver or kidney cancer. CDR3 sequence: CASIPRLGGTYEQYF. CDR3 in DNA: TGTGCCAGCATCCCCCGGTTAGGTGGTACCTACGAGCAGTACTTC.